These 30 T cell receptor beta chains share one sample of origin, sequenced in a study of CD8 T cells in ankylosing spondylitis (dated by TCRdb to the late 2010s). The method behind the library was 5' RACE. Sequencing instrument: Illumina HiSeq 2500. The raw public reads went through TCRdb reprocessing: fastp at Q25, MiXCR clone calling, in-frame beta chains kept. Rows with one shared CDR3 protein collapse into an entry with the most common genes and DNA. The sample table contains roughly 91,000 distinct CDR3 sequences; only one count was recorded for roughly 8.3% of them. Around a tenth of the sample belongs to the ten largest clones. Material: blood, either unsorted or a sorted T cell fraction (not recorded which). The receptors were gathered from a male donor with ankylosing spondylitis or in good health (not recorded which).

There are many counts of this clonotype. The chain recombines TRBV7-9 with TRBJ2-3, with 9 bases matching TRBD1. Germline CDR1 and CDR2: SEHNR and FQNEAQ (reference sequence). Trimming cost V 2 bases and J 6 bases; bases outside gene matches: 3. The CDR3 is made up of 14 amino acids. CDR3 sequence (DNA): TGTGCCAGCAGCTTACGGACAGGGGCCGATACGCAGTATTTT. This encodes CASSLRTGADTQYF.

This clonotype has a count of ten or more. The chain uses TRBV5-4 and TRBJ2-2; D not resolved. V dropped 2 bases and J dropped 6 bases, with 11 bases sitting between them. Germline CDR1 reads SGHNT; CDR2 reads YYREEE (reference sequence). This CDR3 is 14 amino acids long. CDR3 amino acids: CASSLRSLAGELFF. The CDR3 DNA follows: TGTGCCAGCAGCTTACGGTCCCTGGCCGGGGAGCTGTTTTTT.

This clonotype was found many times. The V call is TRBV7-2, the J call TRBJ2-2; 8 nucleotides agree with TRBD2. CDR1 is SGHTA, CDR2 FQGNSA, per germline. There are 16 residues in the CDR3. The V and J ends lost 6 bases and 8 bases, in that order; junction bases with no gene match: 14. The CDR3 DNA reads as TGTGCCAGCAGACGAGAGAGCGGGAGCGTGTCTGGGGAGCTGTTTTTT. Translation gives CASRRESGSVSGELFF.

This clonotype was detected ten times or more. The chain recombines TRBV7-2 with TRBJ1-6; D remains unclear. The CDR3 is made up of 14 amino acids. Trimming pared 3 bases from V and 3 bases from J, leaving 6 bases between. Germline assignment: CDR1 SGHTA and CDR2 FQGNSA. In DNA, the CDR3 is TGTGCCAGCAGCTTCGCGGGCTATAATTCACCCCTCCACTTT. Its translation is CASSFAGYNSPLHF.

This clonotype was observed at least ten times. V is TRBV25-1 and J is TRBJ2-4, with a possible D match to TRBD2 (5 bases). Trimming took 5 bases from V and 7 from J, leaving 12 bases between them. The CDR3 has 13 residues. Germline CDR1 and CDR2: MGHDK and SYGVNS. The CDR3 bases are TGTGCCAGCAGTTTCCCCGGACTTAACATTCAGTACTTC. Protein product: CASSFPGLNIQYF.

This clonotype has at least ten counts. The chain combines TRBV29-1 with TRBJ2-7; 8 nucleotides agree with TRBD1. The V gene end was trimmed by 3 bases and the J gene end by 3 bases; junction bases not matched to a gene: 7. Germline V gene lookup returns CDR1 SQVTM and CDR2 ANQGSEA. This CDR3 spans 14 amino acids. The CDR3 bases are TGCAGCGTTGATCGACAGGGGCTAGGCTACGAGCAGTACTTC. Translating it yields CSVDRQGLGYEQYF.

Many counts were recorded for this clonotype. The genes are TRBV3-1 and TRBJ1-5, with 9 bases aligning to TRBD1. The CDR3 runs to 14 residues. In germline, CDR1 is LGHDT, CDR2 YNNKEL (reference sequence). Germline trimming cut 5 bases from V and 4 bases from J; bases unmatched to any gene: 3. CDR3 nucleotides: TGTGCCAGCAGCGAAGGGACAGGGAATCAGCCCCAGCATTTT. It yields the protein CASSEGTGNQPQHF.

The table lists this clonotype with many counts. The J gene is TRBJ2-2, the V gene TRBV12-3 or TRBV12-4, with D perhaps matching TRBD2 (6 bases). Trimming removed 3 bases at V and 5 bases at J, with 10 bases between. The CDR3 is made up of 14 amino acids. The CDR3 nucleotides read TGTGCCAGCAGTTTCTACGGGAGTACCGGGGAGCTGTTTTTT. Translation gives CASSFYGSTGELFF.

This clonotype was seen repeatedly, ten times or more. The genes are TRBV2 and TRBJ2-7; either TRBD1 or TRBD2 may supply D (6 bases each). Trimming stripped 7 bases from V and 2 bases from J, with 12 bases between. Germline values: CDR1 SNHLY, CDR2 FYNNEI. The CDR3 consists of 13 residues. The CDR3 sequence: CASNHGGPYEQYF. As DNA, the CDR3 is TGTGCCAGCAATCACGGGGGCCCCTACGAGCAGTACTTC.

As for this clonotype: A single base separates this from a much larger clone, so it may be a read error. J is TRBJ2-3 and V is TRBV29-1; 8 bases align to TRBD2. The CDR3 consists of 14 residues. Per germline, CDR1 SQVTM and CDR2 ANQGSEA. With V trimmed by 5 bases and J by 2 bases, 6 bases remained unmatched. The CDR3 sequence is CSVFERGTTDTQYF. As DNA, the CDR3 is TGCAGCGTTTTTGAGCGGGGGACCACAGATACGCAGTATTTT.

This clonotype was picked up many times. The V call is TRBV15, the J call TRBJ1-1, with D possibly being TRBD1 (6 bases). Looked up from germline, CDR1 is LNHNV and CDR2 is YYDKDF (reference sequence). With 0 bases removed from V and 7 bases from J, the gap between germline ends came to 9 bases. This CDR3 is built from 13 residues. The CDR3 loop is CATSREDRLEAFF. CDR3 DNA sequence: TGTGCCACCAGCAGAGAGGACAGACTTGAAGCTTTCTTT.

The rearrangement uses TRBV20-1 and TRBJ2-3; 8 bases agree with TRBD1. This CDR3 is 13 amino acids long. Trimming took 5 bases from V and 1 from J; bases not matched to a gene: 2. Germline V gives CDR1 DFQATT, CDR2 SNEGSKA (reference sequence). Written as DNA, the CDR3 is TGCAGTGCTCCAGGGGGCGGCACAGATACGCAGTATTTT. Protein: CSAPGGGTDTQYF.

The chain uses TRBV7-6 and TRBJ2-5; 8 bases match TRBD1. Germline values: CDR1 SGHVS, CDR2 FNYEAQ. V lost 0 bases, J lost 5 bases, and 8 bases stayed unmatched. This CDR3 contains 16 residues. CDR3: CASSLASQGAGETQYF. CDR3 coding DNA: TGTGCCAGCAGCTTAGCGTCCCAGGGGGCAGGCGAGACCCAGTACTTC.

This clonotype was picked up many times. The V gene is TRBV12-3 or TRBV12-4, the J gene TRBJ1-5; D is possibly TRBD1 (5 bases). Trimming removed 2 bases from V and 4 bases from J, with 9 bases in between. The CDR3 totals 14 residues. The CDR3 reads CASSLRSGNQPQHF. The CDR3 DNA reads TGTGCCAGCAGTTTAAGGTCAGGGAATCAGCCCCAGCATTTT.

There are a few counts of this clonotype. The J gene is TRBJ2-2, the V gene TRBV29-1; the D is unclear. CDR1 is SQVTM and CDR2 is ANQGSEA in the germline V gene. This CDR3 is 10 amino acids long. Trimming removed 7 bases from V and 3 bases from J, with 3 bases in between. The CDR3 DNA sequence: TGCAGCGCTTACACCGGGGAGCTGTTTTTT. It encodes CSAYTGELFF.

This clonotype showed up many times. This chain uses TRBV12-3 or TRBV12-4 with TRBJ2-2, with a weak D call TRBD1 (5 bases). V was cut by 4 bases and J by 6 bases, with 18 bases left in between. CDR3 length: 16 residues. This CDR3 reads CASSSTANLGPGELFF. The CDR3 DNA is TGTGCCAGCAGTTCTACGGCTAACCTGGGGCCCGGGGAGCTGTTTTTT.

This clonotype was found many times. V is TRBV5-1 and J is TRBJ2-2; no clear D. Germline loops: CDR1 SGHRS, CDR2 YFSETQ. This CDR3 contains 11 residues. Deletions cut 2 bases from V and 7 bases from J, with 3 bases between. The CDR3 nucleotides read TGCGCCAGCAGCTTACTCGGGGAGCTGTTTTTT. Its protein product is CASSLLGELFF.

The V and J genes are TRBV18 and TRBJ2-1; D may be TRBD2 (5 bases). Germline V lookup: CDR1 KGHSH, CDR2 LQKENI. This CDR3 spans 17 amino acids. V was pared by 6 bases and J by 0 bases, with 18 bases between. CDR3 residues: CASSRPLAISSYNEQFF. CDR3 in DNA: TGTGCCAGCTCGCGCCCGCTAGCTATAAGCTCCTACAATGAGCAGTTCTTC.

This clonotype has at least ten counts. V is TRBV5-1 and J is TRBJ2-1; D ambiguous. Between the trimmed V and J ends, which lost 1 base and 0 bases, there was a span of 11 bases. Germline loops: CDR1 SGHRS, CDR2 YFSETQ. The CDR3 has 16 amino acids. The CDR3 nucleotides read TGCGCCAGCAGCTTGAGCCAAATTGACTCCTACAATGAGCAGTTCTTC. The encoded protein is CASSLSQIDSYNEQFF.

This clonotype has a count of ten or more. The chain uses TRBV20-1 and TRBJ2-7; 8 bases line up with TRBD2. This CDR3 is 14 amino acids long. J was trimmed by 6 bases and V by 3 bases; bases with no gene match: 10. Per the germline V gene, CDR1 is DFQATT and CDR2 is SNEGSKA (reference sequence). The CDR3 region has the DNA TGCAGTGCTAGGAGACTAGCGAGAGAGGGCGAGCAGTACTTC. As protein: CSARRLAREGEQYF.

This rearrangement joins TRBV5-1 to TRBJ1-1; a weak D match, TRBD1 (6 bases). Germline CDR1 reads SGHRS; CDR2 reads YFSETQ. V lost 0 bases to trimming and J lost 3 bases, with 12 bases between them. The CDR3 loop spans 15 amino acids. CDR3 loop: CASSLAGQSYTEAFF. DNA of the CDR3: TGCGCCAGCAGCTTGGCAGGACAGTCCTACACTGAAGCTTTCTTT. Variable domain in full (rest from reference TRBV5-1 and TRBJ1-1): KAGVTQTPRYLIKTRGQQVTLSCSPISGHRSVSWYQQTPGQGLQFLFEYFSETQRNKGNFPGRFSGRQFSNSRSEMNVSTLELGDSALYLCASSLAGQSYTEAFFGQGTRLTVV.

At least ten counts were recorded for this clonotype. The chain joins TRBV5-4 to TRBJ2-5; D assignment may be TRBD1 or TRBD2 (6 bases each). CDR1 and CDR2 from the germline V gene are SGHNT and YYREEE (reference sequence). The V end was cut by 1 base, the J end by 6 bases, with 16 bases between. The CDR3 is 15 residues long. CDR3 region: CASSLKGGLSKTQYF. The CDR3 DNA follows: TGTGCCAGCAGCTTGAAGGGGGGCTTGTCGAAGACCCAGTACTTC.

This clonotype was seen ten or more times. The chain uses TRBV29-1 and TRBJ1-3, with D unclear. V lost 1 base and J lost 4, with 17 bases in between. The CDR3 is 16 amino acids. Germline CDR1 reads SQVTM; CDR2 reads ANQGSEA. The CDR3 protein is CSVEVGTNIRGNTIYF. In DNA, the CDR3 is TGCAGCGTTGAAGTTGGTACCAACATTCGGGGAAACACCATATATTTT.

This clonotype came up many times. The chain is built from TRBV5-1 and TRBJ2-7; 9 nucleotides agree with TRBD1. The CDR3 totals 16 residues. Germline V gives CDR1 SGHRS, CDR2 YFSETQ. The ends lost 4 bases at V and 6 bases at J; junction bases unmatched: 14. The CDR3 is CASSGDHRGRFGEQYF. The CDR3 DNA is TGCGCCAGCAGCGGGGATCACAGGGGGCGTTTCGGCGAGCAGTACTTC.

This clonotype was seen many times. The rearrangement joins TRBV4-1 to TRBJ2-3, with D uncertain. The length of the CDR3 is 13 residues. V shed 4 bases and J shed 3 bases, with 8 bases lying between them. Germline V lookup: CDR1 MGHRA, CDR2 YSYEKL. The CDR3 protein is CASSRTVTDTQYF. The CDR3 DNA reads TGCGCCAGCAGCCGAACCGTGACAGATACGCAGTATTTT.

There are a few counts of this clonotype. V usage is TRBV28 and J usage is TRBJ1-2; no clear D. Germline assignment: CDR1 MDHEN and CDR2 SYDVKM. V lost 2 bases and J lost 4, with 11 bases in between. The CDR3 loop spans 14 amino acids. The CDR3 sequence is CASSLGPVGYGYTF. The DNA for the CDR3 is TGTGCCAGCAGTTTAGGACCAGTTGGCTATGGCTACACCTTC.

This clonotype was recorded a few times. The chain couples TRBV7-9 to TRBJ2-7; perhaps TRBD2 as D (5 bases). The CDR3 has 15 residues. V lost 2 bases and J 3 bases, leaving 14 bases between the germline ends. Germline CDR1 and CDR2: SEHNR and FQNEAQ (reference sequence). In nucleotides, the CDR3 is TGTGCCAGCAGCTTAAGCCGGGATTCAATCTACGAGCAGTACTTC. This encodes CASSLSRDSIYEQYF.

This clonotype appeared many times. This CDR3 reads CSTPAGTPEAFF. In DNA form, the CDR3 reads TGCAGTACCCCAGCAGGGACCCCTGAAGCTTTCTTT. J is TRBJ1-1 and V is TRBV20-1; TRBD1 might be the D (5 bases). The germline V and J ends were trimmed by 8 bases and 6 bases, with 16 bases remaining between them. Germline CDR1 is DFQATT and CDR2 is SNEGSKA (reference sequence). This CDR3 has 12 residues.

This rearrangement joins TRBV30 to TRBJ1-3; possible D gene TRBD1, 5 bases. This CDR3 has 15 amino acids. In germline, CDR1 is GTSNPN, CDR2 SVGIG (reference sequence). Trimming left V 4 bases short and J 0 bases short, with 13 bases between. This CDR3 is CAWTPTGLSGNTIYF. For the CDR3, the DNA is TGTGCCTGGACACCCACAGGACTCTCTGGAAACACCATATATTTT. Full variable domain (remainder filled in from reference TRBV30 and TRBJ1-3): SQTIHQWPATLVQPVGSPLSLECTVEGTSNPNLYWYRQAAGRGLQLLFYSVGIGQISSEVPQNLSASRPQDRQFILSSKKLLLSDSGFYLCAWTPTGLSGNTIYFGEGSWLTVV.

This clonotype occurred a few times. The chain links TRBV5-1 to TRBJ2-1; D ambiguous. The CDR3 extends over 13 amino acids. Trimming took off 0 bases at V and 8 bases at J, with 9 bases between the two ends. The V gene's germline CDR1 is SGHRS and CDR2 YFSETQ. The CDR3 spells CASSLGKDHEQFF. CDR3 sequence (DNA): TGCGCCAGCAGCTTGGGCAAGGACCATGAGCAGTTCTTC.